This T cell receptor beta chain was captured by sequencing in a study of cytomegalovirus exposure and HLA in healthy donors. Whole-study findings and limits: Using a false discovery rate of 0.05, a later analysis showed that 15,000 to 20,000 TCR beta sequences were associated with HLA alleles. Reports state that TCR beta sequences accurately predicted most subjects' HLA-A and HLA-B alleles.

13 Jbeta primers and 60 Vbeta primers were used for the PCR. Generated by immunoSEQ multiplex PCR, the TCRdb table keeps only in-frame clones and is missing some. The profile shows some 88,000 clones, about 63% of them singletons. This clone occurred once. Its antigen is not identified. Trimming removed 6 bases from V and 6 bases from J; junction bases left unmatched: 7. Per the germline V gene, CDR1 is ENHRY and CDR2 is SYGVKD. The length of the CDR3 is 15 residues. This receptor was obtained from a woman in her 30s in good health and CMV-seronegative. The V gene is TRBV10-3, the J gene TRBJ2-2; TRBD1 aligns across 10 bases. The sample consisted of PBMCs. The CDR3, as DNA: TGTGCCATCAGCAGACAGGGGGCATTGGCCGGGGAGCTGTTTTTT. Protein sequence: CAISRQGALAGELFF.